This is a list of T cell receptor beta chains from one sample in a study of vaccination effects on CD4 cells after COVID-19. Antigens of these TCRs are unknown. Clones were sequenced by immunoSEQ multiplex PCR, and TCRdb holds only the in-frame ones, with some missing. The sample yields about 66,000 clones, roughly 79% seen once. The material sequenced was CD4+ T cells from PBMCs cultured with HCoV-OC43 spike peptides, taken after COVID-19 vaccination. The receptors were gathered from a human donor who received a COVID-19 vaccine. Each CDR3 is given with its conserved first and last residue. D genes are given only for firm matches. Only part of the rows carry a size: once, few, many, or a class if the clone is expanded.

clone_size	v_call	d_call	j_call	cdr3_nt	cdr3_aa
once	TRBV24-1	TRBD1	TRBJ2-1	TGTGCCACGGTGGACAGGGGAACTAGTGAGCAGTTCTTC	CATVDRGTSEQFF
-	TRBV6-1	-	TRBJ1-5	TGTGCCAGCAGTGACAGGGTTGGCCAGCCCCAGCATTTT	CASSDRVGQPQHF
-	TRBV7-8	TRBD1	TRBJ1-4	TGTGCCAGCAGCAAGGGGACAGGCTCTAATGAAAAACTGTTTTTT	CASSKGTGSNEKLFF
-	TRBV6-5	-	TRBJ2-1	TGTGCCAGCAGTTCAAACTACAATGAGCAGTTCTTC	CASSSNYNEQFF
-	TRBV13	TRBD1	TRBJ1-1	TGTGCCAGCAGCTCCATGACAGGGAGGAACACTGAAGCTTTCTTT	CASSSMTGRNTEAFF
-	TRBV5-1	TRBD2	TRBJ2-2	TGCGCCAGCAGCTATAGCGGGGGCATCGACGTCGGGGAGCTGTTTTTT	CASSYSGGIDVGELFF
-	TRBV24-1	-	TRBJ2-1	TGTGCCACCAGTGATTCTATCGGGACCACATACAATGAGCAGTTCTTC	CATSDSIGTTYNEQFF
few	TRBV28	TRBD1	TRBJ2-5	TGTGCCAGCAGTAGAAGACAGGGTTTAGGAGAGACCCAGTACTTC	CASSRRQGLGETQYF
-	TRBV5-6	TRBD2	TRBJ2-1	TGTGCCAGCAGCTTCTATGCGGGGGGGCGCGACAATGAGCAGTTCTTC	CASSFYAGGRDNEQFF
-	TRBV5-1	TRBD2	TRBJ2-3	TGCGCCAGCAGCCCGGGGACTAGCGGGGACACAGATACGCAGTATTTT	CASSPGTSGDTDTQYF
once	TRBV18	-	TRBJ2-2	TGTGCCAGCTCACCAGGACAGGAGGGCGGGGAGCTGTTTTTT	CASSPGQEGGELFF
few	TRBV12-3/TRBV12-4	-	TRBJ2-1	TGTGCCAGCAGAGACAGGTCTGAGCAGTTCTTC	CASRDRSEQFF
-	TRBV4-1	TRBD2	TRBJ2-3	TGCGCCAGCAGCCAAGATCTCGTGAGACTAGCGGGGGGGTCTAGCACAGATACGCAGTATTTT	CASSQDLVRLAGGSSTDTQYF
few	TRBV7-2	-	TRBJ1-3	TGTGCCAGCAGCTCCGGACCCGGAAACACCATATATTTT	CASSSGPGNTIYF
-	TRBV15	TRBD1	TRBJ1-2	TGTGCCACCAGCAGAAAGGGACAGGGGGCGAGTGGCTACACCTTC	CATSRKGQGASGYTF
-	TRBV7-2	TRBD2	TRBJ2-5	TGTGCCAGCAGCCCGACCCACAGCGGGGGCCTCTCCCAGTACTTC	CASSPTHSGGLSQYF
once	TRBV24-1	TRBD1	TRBJ2-5	TGTGCCACCAGTGACACAGGGGGCGCGGGGGAGACCCAGTACTTC	CATSDTGGAGETQYF
-	TRBV5-1	-	TRBJ1-2	TGCGCCAGCAGCTTCCACTCATCAGGGAACTATGGCTACACCTTC	CASSFHSSGNYGYTF
once	TRBV19	-	TRBJ1-5	TGTGCCAGTAGTATAGTGCCCCAACCGCGGCAGCCCCAGCATTTT	CASSIVPQPRQPQHF
few	TRBV2	-	TRBJ1-5	TGTGCCAGCAGTGAAACAGGGTTGAATCAGCCCCAGCATTTT	CASSETGLNQPQHF
-	TRBV18	-	TRBJ2-2	TGTGCCAGCCCATCCGGGACGCTAAAGAGCACCGGGGAGCTGTTTTTT	CASPSGTLKSTGELFF
-	TRBV5-4	TRBD2	TRBJ2-1	TGTGCCAGCAGCGCAGGACTAGCGGTCTCCTACAATGAGCAGTTCTTC	CASSAGLAVSYNEQFF
-	TRBV2	-	TRBJ2-1	TGTGCCAGCAGTGCGCACTACAATGAGCAGTTCTTC	CASSAHYNEQFF
-	TRBV7-9	-	TRBJ1-6	TGTGCCAGCAGACAGGCAAATGAAAATTCACCCCTCCACTTT	CASRQANENSPLHF
-	TRBV24-1	-	TRBJ2-3	TGTGCCACCAGTGATCCTGCAATAACAGACAGAGCAGATACGCAGTATTTT	CATSDPAITDRADTQYF
-	TRBV12-3/TRBV12-4	TRBD1	TRBJ2-5	TGTGCCAGCAGTTTGGGACAGCAAGAGACCCAGTACTTC	CASSLGQQETQYF
-	TRBV4-1	-	TRBJ1-1	TGCGCCAGCAGCCAAATTGTTACGGTGGCTGAAGCTTTCTTT	CASSQIVTVAEAFF
many	TRBV7-9	TRBD1	TRBJ1-2	TGTGCCAGCAGGACCCAATACAGGGGAGGCGGCTACACCTTC	CASRTQYRGGGYTF
-	TRBV3-1/TRBV3-2	-	TRBJ1-2	TGTGCCAGCAGCCAAACAGGGCGCCGCTATGGCTACACCTTC	CASSQTGRRYGYTF
-	TRBV15	-	TRBJ1-2	TGTGCCACCAGCAGGCTAACAGGGTTAAATGGCTACACCTTC	CATSRLTGLNGYTF
-	TRBV9	-	TRBJ1-3	TGTGCCAGCAGCGTAGACAGGGTACATGGAAACACCATATATTTT	CASSVDRVHGNTIYF
-	TRBV5-1	-	TRBJ2-1	TGCGCCAGCAGCTGGGACCTTGGGACCTACAATGAGCAGTTCTTC	CASSWDLGTYNEQFF
-	TRBV6-1	-	TRBJ2-1	TGTGCCAGCAGCGAAGCCTGGGGGGGCAGTGGTAATGAGCAGTTCTTC	CASSEAWGGSGNEQFF
-	TRBV14	-	TRBJ1-2	TGTGCCAGCAGCCCGGACGTTAACTATGGCTACACCTTC	CASSPDVNYGYTF
-	TRBV5-1	TRBD2	TRBJ2-5	TGCGCCAGCAGCCCGGGACTAGCGGGAGAGACCCAGTACTTC	CASSPGLAGETQYF
-	TRBV5-6	TRBD1	TRBJ1-2	TGTGCCAGCAGCCGGGACAGGAACTATGGCTACACCTTC	CASSRDRNYGYTF
-	TRBV7-3	TRBD1	TRBJ2-5	TGTGCCAGCAGCTCGACAGGGCAAGAGACCCAGTACTTC	CASSSTGQETQYF
few	TRBV3-1/TRBV3-2	-	TRBJ2-1	TGTGCCAGCAGCCGTTCCGGGGGAAGCTACAATGAGCAGTTCTTC	CASSRSGGSYNEQFF
few	TRBV9	TRBD1	TRBJ1-6	TGTGCCAGCAGACTGACAGGGGGGAGTTCACCCCTCCACTTT	CASRLTGGSSPLHF
-	TRBV24-1	TRBD1	TRBJ2-5	TGTGCCACCAGTGACCCCTCTCGGACAGGGAAGGAGACCCAGTACTTC	CATSDPSRTGKETQYF
-	TRBV6-5	TRBD1	TRBJ1-1	TGTGCCAGCAGTTACTCGAGATGGGACAGGAACACTGAAGCTTTCTTT	CASSYSRWDRNTEAFF
few	TRBV29-1	-	TRBJ2-3	TGCAGCGTCGTTAAACGGGGGGCGCAAACAGATACGCAGTATTTT	CSVVKRGAQTDTQYF
-	TRBV5-6	-	TRBJ1-3	TGTGCCAGCAGCTTGTTGGAGACGAGCTCTGGAAACACCATATATTTT	CASSLLETSSGNTIYF
-	TRBV12-5	-	TRBJ2-3	TGTGCTAGTGGTTTGGTACTGGGGGTGGAAGCAGATACGCAGTATTTT	CASGLVLGVEADTQYF
few	TRBV5-1	-	TRBJ2-2	TGCGCCAGCAGCTTAGGACCGATCAACACCGGGGAGCTGTTTTTT	CASSLGPINTGELFF
-	TRBV6-1	-	TRBJ1-3	TGTGCCAGCAGTGTCGGAGGGGGTGGATCTGGAAACACCATATATTTT	CASSVGGGGSGNTIYF
-	TRBV19	TRBD2	TRBJ2-2	TGTGCCAGTATTTCAGGACTAGCGGGGGGGCCTGGGACCGGGGAGCTGTTTTTT	CASISGLAGGPGTGELFF
few	TRBV6-5	-	TRBJ1-1	TGTGCCAGCAGATTACAGGGAAACACTGAAGCTTTCTTT	CASRLQGNTEAFF
-	TRBV5-1	-	TRBJ1-5	TGCGCCAGCAGCCCCCAGGTGGGGGGGCAGCCCCAGCATTTT	CASSPQVGGQPQHF
once	TRBV27	TRBD1	TRBJ2-1	TGTGCCAGCAGTTCCGGACAGGGGAGGGATGAGCAGTTCTTC	CASSSGQGRDEQFF